Each of the 27 T cell receptor beta chains below was sequenced from the same sample in a study of cytomegalovirus exposure and HLA in healthy donors. PCR employed 60 Vbeta and 13 Jbeta primers. TCRdb's copy holds only in-frame clones and misses some; the assay was immunoSEQ multiplex PCR. The sample has 60,000 to 70,000 clones; roughly 80% are singletons. The sample comprised PBMCs. These receptor sequences come from a woman in her thirties or forties in good health and CMV-seropositive.

The rearrangement joins TRBV5-1 to TRBJ1-3; TRBD1 agrees at 8 bases. Germline V gene sequence: CDR1 SGHRS, CDR2 YFSETQ. V gave up 3 bases and J gave up 4 bases; unmatched junction bases: 6. The CDR3 runs 15 residues. Written as DNA, the CDR3 is TGCGCCAGCAGCTCCGGCGGGACAGGCGGAAACACCATATATTTT. Protein sequence: CASSSGGTGGNTIYF.

This rearrangement joins TRBV9 to TRBJ2-1; 10 bases agree with TRBD1. Germline CDR1 is SGDLS and CDR2 is YYNGEE. V lost 0 bases, J lost 7 bases, and 7 bases stayed unmatched. This CDR3 region has 16 residues. CDR3 amino acids: CASSVVAGQGRNEQFF. CDR3 coding DNA: TGTGCCAGCAGCGTAGTGGCGGGACAGGGGAGGAATGAGCAGTTCTTC.

V and J are TRBV5-1 and TRBJ2-3; D is perhaps TRBD1 (7 bases). Germline CDR1 and CDR2: SGHRS and YFSETQ. V was pared by 4 bases and J by 3 bases, with 21 bases between. The CDR3 runs 17 residues. The CDR3 loop is CASSPGGSEGATDTQYF. CDR3 coding DNA: TGCGCCAGCAGCCCCGGGGGTAGCGAGGGGGCTACAGATACGCAGTATTTT.

The chain joins TRBV6-6 to TRBJ1-5; perhaps TRBD1 as D (5 bases). Germline values: CDR1 MNHNY, CDR2 SVGAGI (reference sequence). Trimming removed 2 bases from V and 0 bases from J, with 8 bases in between. The CDR3 sequence is 15 residues long. CDR3 DNA sequence: TGTGCCAGCAGTTACAGACAGTATAGCAATCAGCCCCAGCATTTT. Translating gives CASSYRQYSNQPQHF.

V usage is TRBV7-9 and J usage is TRBJ2-1; 8 bases align to TRBD1. J lost 8 bases, V lost 4 bases, and 10 bases had no gene match. CDR3 size: 15 residues. CDR1 SEHNR and CDR2 FQNEAQ come from the germline V gene (reference sequence). For the CDR3, the DNA is TGTGCCAGCAGCTGGTTGGACAGGGACCGGGATGAGCAGTTCTTC. Amino acid sequence: CASSWLDRDRDEQFF.

This clone was counted only a few times. This chain joins TRBV7-2 and TRBJ2-1; weak D call: TRBD2 (6 bases). This CDR3 has 16 amino acids. V was pared by 5 bases and J by 0 bases, with 14 bases between. Looked up from germline, CDR1 is SGHTA and CDR2 is FQGNSA. CDR3 loop: CASSPKGGASYNEQFF. Here the CDR3 DNA reads TGTGCCAGCAGCCCCAAGGGCGGGGCCTCCTACAATGAGCAGTTCTTC.

This clone was observed a single time. Sequence at one end of the junction differs from germline and may be a read error. This CDR3 is also generated by other DNA sequences in the sample. This rearrangement joins TRBV2 to TRBJ1-2, with 8 positions matching TRBD1. The CDR3 spans 12 residues. In germline, CDR1 is SNHLY, CDR2 FYNNEI. The CDR3 DNA reads TGTGCCAGCAGTTCAGGGGGCTATGGTTACACCTTC. It codes for CASSSGGYGYTF.

The J gene is TRBJ1-1, the V gene TRBV7-3; TRBD1 agrees at 9 bases. CDR1 and CDR2 (germline): SGHTA, FQGTGA. The length of the CDR3 is 14 residues. J lost 6 bases, V lost 0 bases, and 2 bases had no gene match. This CDR3 is CASSLTGQGAEAFF. CDR3 coding DNA: TGTGCCAGCAGCTTAACGGGACAGGGCGCTGAAGCTTTCTTT.

The V call is TRBV29-1, the J call TRBJ1-2, with 8 positions matching TRBD1. CDR1 and CDR2 from the germline V gene are SQVTM and ANQGSEA. J was trimmed by 7 bases and V by 3 bases; bases with no gene match: 7. CDR3 length: 13 residues. Written as DNA, the CDR3 is TGCAGCGTTGACGCAGGGGGCGCCATTGGCTACACCTTC. Protein: CSVDAGGAIGYTF. The variable domain in full, with the rest retrieved from reference TRBV29-1 and TRBJ1-2, is SAVISQKPSRDICQRGTSLTIQCQVDSQVTMMFWYRQQPGQSLTLIATANQGSEATYESGFVIDKFPISRPNLTFSTLTVSNMSPEDSSIYLCSVDAGGAIGYTFGSGTRLTVV.

On this clone: It is unclear where the CDR3 begins or ends on the DNA, so no DNA is shown, and the CDR3 is as TCRdb lists it. The chain recombines TRBV4-1 with TRBJ2-3; the tabulated D call, TRBD2, remains unverified against the DNA. 18 amino acids form the CDR3, both terminal residues included. Looked up from germline, CDR1 is MGHRA and CDR2 is YSYEKL. The chain's CDR3 is CASSQDFGAGGALDTQYF.

Comment on this clone: One end of the junction fails to match germline, which may point to a read error. This chain joins TRBV7-9 and TRBJ2-3, with 7 bases identical to TRBD1. The CDR3 is made up of 14 amino acids. The germline V gene encodes CDR1 SEHNR and CDR2 FQNEAQ (reference sequence). The CDR3: CSSSLDRYTDTQYF. The CDR3 region has the DNA TGTTCCAGCAGCCTGGACAGGTACACAGATACGCAGTATTTT.

The chain recombines TRBV11-2 with TRBJ1-1; D ambiguous. Trimming removed 5 bases at V and 1 base at J, with 11 bases between. The CDR3 covers 14 residues. Germline CDR1 reads SGHAT; CDR2 reads FQNNGV. The CDR3 bases are TGTGCCAGCAGCCCCAATGGGAGGAACACTGAAGCTTTCTTT. Translation gives CASSPNGRNTEAFF.

Here the CDR3 reads CASSPQGSTEAFF. The CDR3 bases are TGTGCCAGTAGCCCCCAGGGCAGCACTGAAGCTTTCTTT. This chain joins TRBV19 and TRBJ1-1, with a possible D match to TRBD1 (5 bases). Trimming cost V 6 bases and J 4 bases, with 12 bases left between them. The CDR3 runs 13 residues. Germline V gene lookup returns CDR1 LNHDA and CDR2 SQIVND (reference sequence).

The chain's CDR3 is CASSLGAGGANYGYTF. DNA of the CDR3: TGCGCCAGCAGCTTGGGTGCAGGGGGCGCGAACTATGGCTACACCTTC. The genes are TRBV5-1 and TRBJ1-2; 8 bases are a match to TRBD1. After removal of 0 bases from V and 2 bases from J, the junction contained 6 bases not matched to a gene. Germline CDR1 reads SGHRS; CDR2 reads YFSETQ. The CDR3 covers 16 residues.

This clone was found a few times. V and J are TRBV10-3 and TRBJ2-3; the match to TRBD2 covers 13 bases. V shed 4 bases, J shed 6 bases, and the junction held 4 bases outside the gene matches. The germline gives CDR1 ENHRY, CDR2 SYGVKD. This CDR3 spans 15 amino acids. The CDR3 coding sequence is TGTGCCATCAGTGGGGGGACTAGCGGGGCGGATACGCAGTATTTT. Residues: CAISGGTSGADTQYF.

This chain uses TRBV7-9 with TRBJ1-5; a possible D gene is TRBD1 (5 bases). The CDR3 is 17 residues long. V lost 2 bases, J lost 7 bases, and 21 bases lay in between. CDR1 is SEHNR and CDR2 is FQNEAQ in the germline V gene (reference sequence). The CDR3 region has the DNA TGTGCCAGCAGCTTACACCTCGGGGGGTCGGGTAGCCAGCCCCAGCATTTT. It is translated as CASSLHLGGSGSQPQHF.

Within the sample, this clone is medium-sized (0.01 to 0.1%). The J gene is TRBJ2-3, the V gene TRBV4-1; D is ambiguous. The germline CDR1 and CDR2 sequences are MGHRA and YSYEKL. Trimming stripped 2 bases from V and 0 bases from J, with 9 bases between. The CDR3 extends over 15 amino acids. The CDR3 loop is CASSQLFSSTDTQYF. The CDR3 DNA reads as TGCGCCAGCAGCCAACTCTTCTCTAGCACAGATACGCAGTATTTT.

The rearrangement links TRBV5-1 to TRBJ2-1, with 10 bases identical to TRBD1. V dropped 4 bases and J dropped 0; count of bases not matched to a gene: 7. This CDR3 has 17 amino acids. The V gene's germline CDR1 is SGHRS and CDR2 YFSETQ. The CDR3, as DNA: TGCGCCAGCAGCCTTAGGACAGGGGGGAGCTCCTACAATGAGCAGTTCTTC. It encodes CASSLRTGGSSYNEQFF.

J is TRBJ1-1 and V is TRBV4-1; TRBD1 matches 8 bases. CDR1 is MGHRA, CDR2 YSYEKL, per germline. Germline trimming cut 2 bases from V and 0 bases from J; bases unmatched to any gene: 2. The CDR3 runs 15 residues. CDR3 nucleotide sequence: TGCGCCAGCAGCCAACCAGGGGGCGTGAACACTGAAGCTTTCTTT. Its translation is CASSQPGGVNTEAFF.

The chain is built from TRBV29-1 and TRBJ1-4; D might be TRBD1 (6 bases). The CDR3 has 13 amino acids. V was pared by 8 bases and J by 2 bases, with 12 bases between. Germline V gene lookup returns CDR1 SQVTM and CDR2 ANQGSEA. The CDR3 protein is CSITGQTNEKLFF. CDR3 bases: TGCAGCATAACAGGGCAGACTAATGAAAAACTGTTTTTT. The full variable domain, its missing parts supplied by reference TRBV29-1 and TRBJ1-4, is SAVISQKPSRDICQRGTSLTIQCQVDSQVTMMFWYRQQPGQSLTLIATANQGSEATYESGFVIDKFPISRPNLTFSTLTVSNMSPEDSSIYLCSITGQTNEKLFFGSGTQLSVL.

This clone appeared a single time. The V gene is TRBV28, the J gene TRBJ1-1; TRBD1 aligns across 7 bases. This CDR3 is built from 15 residues. V lost 10 bases, J lost 1 base, and 12 bases stayed unmatched. Germline V gene sequence: CDR1 MDHEN, CDR2 SYDVKM. Written as DNA, the CDR3 is TGTGCCACAAACCTGCCGGGACAGCAGAACACTGAAGCTTTCTTT. Amino acids: CATNLPGQQNTEAFF.

This chain connects TRBV7-2 to TRBJ1-1; 9 bases align to TRBD1. V was clipped by 4 bases and J by 9 bases; unmatched bases: 15. Germline CDR1 SGHTA, CDR2 FQGNSA. The CDR3 is 16 amino acids. In DNA form, the CDR3 reads TGTGCCAGCAGCTCCTATTTCCGGGACAGGGAATTAAAAGCTTTCTTT. Protein sequence: CASSSYFRDRELKAFF.

The chain is built from TRBV15 and TRBJ2-7; 7 bases map to TRBD1. The germline V gene encodes CDR1 LNHNV and CDR2 YYDKDF (reference sequence). The ends lost 5 bases at V and 9 bases at J; junction bases unmatched: 22. The CDR3 runs to 17 residues. The CDR3 is CATSGLLMGDSGAWQYF. In DNA form, the CDR3 reads TGTGCCACCAGCGGGCTCCTAATGGGGGACAGTGGTGCATGGCAGTACTTC.

The chain uses TRBV6-6 and TRBJ1-2; no reliable D call. CDR1 MNHNY and CDR2 SVGAGI come from the germline V gene (reference sequence). Trimming pared 6 bases from V and 8 bases from J, leaving 19 bases between. The CDR3 sequence is 14 residues long. CDR3 nucleotides: TGTGCCAGCAGACTCGACGGGGTAGGAGACGGCTACACCTTC. It yields the protein CASRLDGVGDGYTF.

The genes are TRBV7-6 and TRBJ2-7, with TRBD1 matching 7 bases. CDR1 and CDR2 from the germline V gene are SGHVS and FNYEAQ. The J segment lost 3 bases and the V segment lost 3 bases, leaving 5 bases of the junction unmatched. The CDR3 covers 14 residues. In DNA, the CDR3 is TGTGCCAGCAGCTTTGCAGGGGGAAGCTACGAGCAGTACTTC. Encoded protein: CASSFAGGSYEQYF. The whole variable domain, remainder taken from reference TRBV7-6 and TRBJ2-7, is GAGVSQSPRYKVTKRGQDVALRCDPISGHVSLYWYRQALGQGPEFLTYFNYEAQQDKSGLPNDRFSAERPEGSISTLTIQRTEQRDSAMYRCASSFAGGSYEQYFGPGTRLTVT.

The CDR3 region is CAWSIRTALGGYTF. DNA of the CDR3: TGTGCCTGGTCCATCAGGACAGCCCTGGGAGGCTACACCTTC. The chain uses TRBV30 and TRBJ1-2; the D gene is possibly TRBD1 (6 bases). Trimming pared 5 bases from V and 8 bases from J, leaving 21 bases between. The CDR3 runs to 14 residues. From germline, CDR1 is GTSNPN and CDR2 SVGIG (reference sequence).

V is TRBV30 and J is TRBJ1-3, with no clear D. This CDR3 is built from 15 residues. V was cut by 3 bases and J by 3 bases, with 15 bases left in between. The V gene's germline CDR1 is GTSNPN and CDR2 SVGIG (reference sequence). Here the CDR3 DNA reads TGTGCCTGGAGACCCGAGGCTACATTTGGAAACACCATATATTTT. Protein sequence: CAWRPEATFGNTIYF.